This is a list of T cell receptor beta chains from one sample in a study of neurological immune-mediated disorders. TCRdb re-called the 5' RACE reads through MiXCR, storing one row per CDR3 protein. The data hold some 50,000 distinct CDR3 sequences, with about 2% observed a single time. Sequencing was done on a sample of PBMCs. The source of these receptors is a woman aged 40 to 50 with multiple sclerosis. Each CDR3 is given with its conserved first and last residue. Each record gives: D gene, clone size, V gene, J gene, CDR3 DNA, CDR3 protein. A D gene is named only where the DNA matches it firmly. Only some rows state a clone size, as once, few, many or a class for expanded clones.

d_call: .; clone_size: .; v_call: TRBV5-1; j_call: TRBJ2-1; cdr3_nt: TGCGCCAGCAGCTTGGGGACGCAAGACAATGAGCAGTTCTTC; cdr3_aa: CASSLGTQDNEQFF
d_call: .; clone_size: many; v_call: TRBV20-1; j_call: TRBJ1-1; cdr3_nt: TGCAGTGCTAGATTGGCCGAGCAGACTGAAGCTTTCTTT; cdr3_aa: CSARLAEQTEAFF
d_call: .; clone_size: many; v_call: TRBV12-3/TRBV12-4; j_call: TRBJ1-2; cdr3_nt: TGTGCCAGCAGTTCAGGGGAGGGGATGAGGAACTATGGCTACACCTTC; cdr3_aa: CASSSGEGMRNYGYTF
d_call: TRBD1; clone_size: many; v_call: TRBV7-6; j_call: TRBJ1-1; cdr3_nt: TGTGCCAGCAGCCTGACAGGGTTGATGAACACTGAAGCTTTCTTT; cdr3_aa: CASSLTGLMNTEAFF
d_call: .; clone_size: many; v_call: TRBV6-5; j_call: TRBJ1-2; cdr3_nt: TGTGCCAGCAGACCTGACAGTGGGCAATCCTATGGCTACACCTTC; cdr3_aa: CASRPDSGQSYGYTF
d_call: .; clone_size: many; v_call: TRBV7-8; j_call: TRBJ1-1; cdr3_nt: TGTGCCAGCAGCTTAGTTCGCGGCTACACTGAAGCTTTCTTT; cdr3_aa: CASSLVRGYTEAFF
d_call: .; clone_size: many; v_call: TRBV4-1; j_call: TRBJ1-5; cdr3_nt: TGCGCCAGCAGCCAAGCAGGAAGCGGTGCTCAGCCCCAGCATTTT; cdr3_aa: CASSQAGSGAQPQHF
d_call: .; clone_size: many; v_call: TRBV6-1; j_call: TRBJ2-7; cdr3_nt: TGTGCCAGCAGTGAAGGGGAAACAGGGCGAGGCGAGCAGTACTTC; cdr3_aa: CASSEGETGRGEQYF
d_call: .; clone_size: many; v_call: TRBV3-1; j_call: TRBJ2-7; cdr3_nt: TGTGCCAGCAGCCCTCAGACGGACTACGAGCAGTACTTC; cdr3_aa: CASSPQTDYEQYF
d_call: .; clone_size: many; v_call: TRBV5-1; j_call: TRBJ1-5; cdr3_nt: TGCGCCAGCAGCCTAGACATTAGCAATCAGCCCCAGCATTTT; cdr3_aa: CASSLDISNQPQHF
d_call: TRBD2; clone_size: many; v_call: TRBV24-1; j_call: TRBJ2-1; cdr3_nt: TGTGCCACCAGTAGTCCCGCCGGGACTATGACCTTC; cdr3_aa: CATSSPAGTMTF
d_call: .; clone_size: many; v_call: TRBV20-1; j_call: TRBJ1-2; cdr3_nt: TGCAGTGCTAGAGACCCCCAGGGCGCGGTTCGGGGCTACACCTTC; cdr3_aa: CSARDPQGAVRGYTF
d_call: TRBD2; clone_size: many; v_call: TRBV3-1; j_call: TRBJ2-5; cdr3_nt: TGTGCCAGCAGCTCGGCCCAGCGGGGGGGCGGGGAGACCCAGTACTTC; cdr3_aa: CASSSAQRGGGETQYF
d_call: TRBD1; clone_size: .; v_call: TRBV7-6; j_call: TRBJ2-7; cdr3_nt: TGTGCCAGCAGCCCCAAGGACAGGGGGCTGGGCGAGCAGTACTTC; cdr3_aa: CASSPKDRGLGEQYF
d_call: TRBD2; clone_size: many; v_call: TRBV20-1; j_call: TRBJ2-3; cdr3_nt: TGCAGTACCTTTCGGGGGGGCCCAGATACGCAGTATTTT; cdr3_aa: CSTFRGGPDTQYF